Listed below are T cell receptor beta chains from one sample, sequenced in a study of blood T cell repertoires in COVID-19. Repertoires were generated with immunoSEQ multiplex PCR, while TCRdb's copy carries only in-frame clones and drops some. The table includes 150,000 or so clones, around 83% detected once. Sample: peripheral blood. These receptors all come from a woman aged 55-69 years with acute or convalescent COVID-19. Each CDR3 is given with its conserved first and last residue. The D gene is left open where the match is weak. The size field is filled for only some rows; it gives once, few, many or a size class.

v_call: TRBV6-5
j_call: TRBJ2-2
d_call: -
clone_size: -
cdr3_aa: CASSLDITGELFF
cdr3_nt: TGTGCCAGCAGTTTAGACATCACCGGGGAGCTGTTTTTT

v_call: TRBV19
j_call: TRBJ1-1
d_call: -
clone_size: -
cdr3_aa: CASTSSPGTEAFF
cdr3_nt: TGTGCCAGTACCTCCAGTCCCGGGACAGAAGCTTTCTTT

v_call: TRBV6-6
j_call: TRBJ1-2
d_call: -
clone_size: -
cdr3_aa: CASSWGRDYGYTF
cdr3_nt: TGTGCCAGCAGCTGGGGGAGGGACTATGGCTACACCTTC

v_call: TRBV6-2/TRBV6-3
j_call: TRBJ2-1
d_call: -
clone_size: -
cdr3_aa: CASSLAGYNEQFF
cdr3_nt: TGTGCCAGCAGTTTGGCAGGGTACAATGAGCAGTTCTTC

v_call: TRBV12-3/TRBV12-4
j_call: TRBJ1-1
d_call: TRBD1
clone_size: once
cdr3_aa: CASGQGGDTEAFF
cdr3_nt: TGTGCCAGCGGACAGGGAGGGGACACTGAAGCTTTCTTT

v_call: TRBV6-9
j_call: TRBJ2-7
d_call: -
clone_size: -
cdr3_aa: CACSTERAYEQYF
cdr3_nt: TGTGCCTGTAGCACCGAGCGGGCCTACGAGCAGTACTTC

v_call: TRBV19
j_call: TRBJ2-3
d_call: TRBD2
clone_size: -
cdr3_aa: CASSVEGAGFTDTQYF
cdr3_nt: TGTGCCAGTAGTGTGGAGGGAGCGGGGTTCACAGATACGCAGTATTTT

v_call: TRBV9
j_call: TRBJ2-2
d_call: -
clone_size: -
cdr3_aa: CASNKNTGELFF
cdr3_nt: TGTGCCAGCAATAAAAACACCGGGGAGCTGTTTTTT

v_call: TRBV19
j_call: TRBJ1-2
d_call: TRBD1
clone_size: -
cdr3_aa: CASSITQGARYGYTF
cdr3_nt: TGTGCCAGTAGTATAACACAGGGGGCCAGATACGGCTACACCTTC

v_call: TRBV11-2
j_call: TRBJ2-1
d_call: -
clone_size: -
cdr3_aa: CASSYGGPMNNEQFF
cdr3_nt: TGTGCCAGCAGCTACGGGGGGCCCATGAACAATGAGCAGTTCTTC